One T cell receptor (beta chain) is described in this entry. Antigen specificity is unknown. Trimming shortened V by 2 bases and J by 6 bases, and 14 bases separated the two germline ends. Germline loops: CDR1 SGHAT, CDR2 FQDESV (reference sequence). The length of the CDR3 is 15 residues. The sample belongs to a study of OX40 agonist ivuxolimab in advanced cancers. On the study more broadly: The dose-escalation cohort was approximately 81% male, with a mean age of about 60 years, ranging roughly 20 to 90. Findings of the study overall: Low normalized T-cell clonal expansion was also seen in some nonresponders. Expanded clones belonging to CD8+ T cells outnumbered, on average, those of CD4+.

The sampling schedule covered blood at baseline, cycle 4 day 1, and cycle 7 day 1. This table comes from immunoSEQ multiplex PCR, and its TCRdb copy is limited to in-frame clones, with some not included. Of tens of thousands of clones in the sample, approximately 86% are singletons; the top ten hold around 2.7%. This TCR was recovered from an adult with an advanced solid tumor such as melanoma, head and neck, liver or kidney cancer. Here the sequenced sample was CD4+ or CD8+ T cells sorted from blood, taken in a trial of the OX40 agonist ivuxolimab. The chain combines TRBV11-1 with TRBJ1-5; possible D gene TRBD1, 6 bases. Written as DNA, the CDR3 is TGTGCCAGCAGCTTAAACTCAGGGGCTGGTCAGCCCCAGCATTTT. As protein: CASSLNSGAGQPQHF.